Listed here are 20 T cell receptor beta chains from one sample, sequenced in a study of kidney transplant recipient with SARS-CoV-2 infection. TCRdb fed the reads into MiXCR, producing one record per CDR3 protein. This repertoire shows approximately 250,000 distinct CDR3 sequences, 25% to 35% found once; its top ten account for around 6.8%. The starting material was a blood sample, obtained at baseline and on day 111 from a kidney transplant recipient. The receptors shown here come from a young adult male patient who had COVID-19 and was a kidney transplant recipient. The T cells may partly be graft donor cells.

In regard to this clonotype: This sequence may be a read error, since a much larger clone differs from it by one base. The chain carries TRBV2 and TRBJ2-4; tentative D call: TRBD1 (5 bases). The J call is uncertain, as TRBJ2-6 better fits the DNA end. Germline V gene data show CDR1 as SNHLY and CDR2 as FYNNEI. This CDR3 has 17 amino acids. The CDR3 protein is CASSELRSGSGADVLTF. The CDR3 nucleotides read TGTGCCAGCAGTGAATTAAGGAGTGGATCTGGGGCCGACGTCCTGACTTTC.

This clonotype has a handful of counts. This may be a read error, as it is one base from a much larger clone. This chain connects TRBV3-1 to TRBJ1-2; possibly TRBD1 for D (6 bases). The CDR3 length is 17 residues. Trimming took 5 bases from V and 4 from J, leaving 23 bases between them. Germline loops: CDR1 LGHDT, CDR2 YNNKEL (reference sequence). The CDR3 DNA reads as TGTGCCAGCAGCGACAGGCTCACCCTTCGAAAGACCTATGGCTACACCTTC. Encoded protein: CASSDRLTLRKTYGYTF.

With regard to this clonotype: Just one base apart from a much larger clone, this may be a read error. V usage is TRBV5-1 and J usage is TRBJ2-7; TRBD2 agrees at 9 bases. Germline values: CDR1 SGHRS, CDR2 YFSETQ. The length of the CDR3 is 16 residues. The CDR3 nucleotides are TGCGCCAGCAGCTTGTTAAGGGCGGGAGGGCCCTACGAGCGGTACTTC. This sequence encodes CASSLLRAGGPYERYF.

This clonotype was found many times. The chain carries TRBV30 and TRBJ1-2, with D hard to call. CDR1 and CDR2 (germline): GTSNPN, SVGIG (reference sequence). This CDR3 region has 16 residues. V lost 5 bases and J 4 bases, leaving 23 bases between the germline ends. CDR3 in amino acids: CAWAVWRYRKTYGYTF. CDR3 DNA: TGTGCCTGGGCAGTCTGGCGTTATAGAAAGACCTATGGCTACACCTTC.

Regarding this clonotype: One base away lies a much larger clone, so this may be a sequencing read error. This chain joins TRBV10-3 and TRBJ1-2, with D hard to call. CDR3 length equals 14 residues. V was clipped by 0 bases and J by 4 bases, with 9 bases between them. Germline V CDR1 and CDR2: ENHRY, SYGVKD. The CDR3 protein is CAISESNRCYGYTF. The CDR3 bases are TGTGCCATCAGTGAGTCGAACAGATGCTATGGCTACACCTTC.

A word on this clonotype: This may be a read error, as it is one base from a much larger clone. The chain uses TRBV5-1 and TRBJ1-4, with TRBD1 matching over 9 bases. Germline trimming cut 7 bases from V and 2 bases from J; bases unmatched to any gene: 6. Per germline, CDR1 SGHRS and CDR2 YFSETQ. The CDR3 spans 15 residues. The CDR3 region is CASGPGTGTNEKLFF. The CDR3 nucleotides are TGCGCCAGCGGCCCGGGGACAGGGACTAATGAAAAACTGTTTTTT.

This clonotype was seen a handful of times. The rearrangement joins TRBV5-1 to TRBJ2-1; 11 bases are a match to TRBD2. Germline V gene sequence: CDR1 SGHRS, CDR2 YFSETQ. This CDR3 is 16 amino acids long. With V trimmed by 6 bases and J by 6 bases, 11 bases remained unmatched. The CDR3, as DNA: TGCGCCAGCAACATGATAGCGGGAGGGCCGGGCAATGAGCAGTTCTTC. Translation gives CASNMIAGGPGNEQFF.

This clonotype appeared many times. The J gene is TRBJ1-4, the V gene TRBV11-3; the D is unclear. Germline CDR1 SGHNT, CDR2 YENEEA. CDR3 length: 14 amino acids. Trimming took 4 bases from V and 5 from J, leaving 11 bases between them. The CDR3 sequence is CASSSGFRNEKLFF. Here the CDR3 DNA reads TGTGCCAGCAGCTCCGGTTTTAGGAATGAAAAACTGTTTTTT.

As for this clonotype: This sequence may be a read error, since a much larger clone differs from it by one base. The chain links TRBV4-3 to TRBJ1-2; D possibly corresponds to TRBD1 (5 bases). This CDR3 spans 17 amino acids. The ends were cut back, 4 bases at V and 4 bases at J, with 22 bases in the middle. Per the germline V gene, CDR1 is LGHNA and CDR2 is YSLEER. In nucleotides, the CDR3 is TGCGCCAGCAGCCCGAGCTCAGGACATCGAAAGACCTATGGCTACACCTTC. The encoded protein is CASSPSSGHRKTYGYTF.

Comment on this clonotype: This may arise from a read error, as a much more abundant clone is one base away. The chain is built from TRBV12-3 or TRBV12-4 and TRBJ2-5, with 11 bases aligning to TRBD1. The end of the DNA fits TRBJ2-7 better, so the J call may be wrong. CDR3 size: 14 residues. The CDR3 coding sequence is TGTACCAGCAGTGGGACAGGGGGCTCCTACGAGCAGTACTTC. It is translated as CTSSGTGGSYEQYF.

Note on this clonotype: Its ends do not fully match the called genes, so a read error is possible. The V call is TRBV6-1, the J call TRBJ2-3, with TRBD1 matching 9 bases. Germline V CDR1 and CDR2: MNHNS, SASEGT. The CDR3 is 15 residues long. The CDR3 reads CASSEGGQGADAQYF. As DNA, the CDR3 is TGTGCCAGCAGTGAAGGGGGACAGGGTGCAGATGCGCAGTATTTT.

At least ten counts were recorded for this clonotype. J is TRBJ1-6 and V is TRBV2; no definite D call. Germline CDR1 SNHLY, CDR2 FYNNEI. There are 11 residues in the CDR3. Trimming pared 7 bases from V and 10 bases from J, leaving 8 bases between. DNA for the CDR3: TGTGCCAGCACCGGCGGCTCACCCCTCCACTTT. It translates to CASTGGSPLHF.

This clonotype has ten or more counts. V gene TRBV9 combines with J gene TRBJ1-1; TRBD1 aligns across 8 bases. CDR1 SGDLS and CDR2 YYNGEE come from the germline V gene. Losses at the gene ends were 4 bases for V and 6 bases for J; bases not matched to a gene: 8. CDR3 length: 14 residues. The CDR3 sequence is CASSLGQGLAEAFF. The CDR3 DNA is TGTGCCAGCAGCTTAGGACAGGGCTTGGCTGAAGCTTTCTTT.

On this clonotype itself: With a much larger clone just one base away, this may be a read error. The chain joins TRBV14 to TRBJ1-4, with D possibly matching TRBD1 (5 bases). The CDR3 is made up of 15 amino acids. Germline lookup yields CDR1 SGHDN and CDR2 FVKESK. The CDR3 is CASNQLTVGNEKLFF. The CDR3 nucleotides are TGTGCCAGCAACCAACTGACAGTAGGAAATGAAAAACTGTTTTTT.

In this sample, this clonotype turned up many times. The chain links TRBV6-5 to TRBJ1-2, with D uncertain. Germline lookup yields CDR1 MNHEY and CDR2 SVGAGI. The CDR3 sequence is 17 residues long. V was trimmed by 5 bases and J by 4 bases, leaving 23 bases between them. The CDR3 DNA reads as TGTGCCAGCAGTATAATCGAGGAATGTAGAAAGACCTATGGCTACACCTTC. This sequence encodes CASSIIEECRKTYGYTF.

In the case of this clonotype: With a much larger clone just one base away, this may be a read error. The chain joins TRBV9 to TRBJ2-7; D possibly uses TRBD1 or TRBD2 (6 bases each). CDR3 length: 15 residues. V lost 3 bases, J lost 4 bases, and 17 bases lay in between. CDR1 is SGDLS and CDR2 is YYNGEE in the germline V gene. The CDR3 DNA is TGTGCCAGCAGCGCAGGGCCCGGGGGCCAATACGAGCAGTACTTC. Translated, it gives CASSAGPGGQYEQYF.

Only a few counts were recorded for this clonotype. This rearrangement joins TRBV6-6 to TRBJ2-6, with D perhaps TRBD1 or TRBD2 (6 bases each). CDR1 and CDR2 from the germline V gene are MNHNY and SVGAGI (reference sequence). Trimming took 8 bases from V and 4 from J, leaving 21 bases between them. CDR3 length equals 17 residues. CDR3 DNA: TGTGCCAGCCAACCGACTGAAGGGGGGCTGGGGGCCAACGTCCTGACTTTC. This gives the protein CASQPTEGGLGANVLTF.

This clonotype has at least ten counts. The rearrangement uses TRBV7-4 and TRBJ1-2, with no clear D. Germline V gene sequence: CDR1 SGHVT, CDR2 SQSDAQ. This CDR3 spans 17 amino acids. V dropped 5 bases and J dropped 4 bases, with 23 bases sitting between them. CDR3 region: CASSRVYSARKTYGYTF. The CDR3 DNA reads TGTGCCAGCAGCCGGGTGTATTCAGCTCGAAAGACCTATGGCTACACCTTC.

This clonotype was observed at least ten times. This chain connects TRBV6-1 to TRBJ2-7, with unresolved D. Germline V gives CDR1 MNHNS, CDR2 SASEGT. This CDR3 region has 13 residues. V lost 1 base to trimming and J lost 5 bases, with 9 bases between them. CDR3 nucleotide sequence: TGTGCCAGCAGTGAAGTCCAAACCCACGAGCAGTACTTC. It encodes CASSEVQTHEQYF.

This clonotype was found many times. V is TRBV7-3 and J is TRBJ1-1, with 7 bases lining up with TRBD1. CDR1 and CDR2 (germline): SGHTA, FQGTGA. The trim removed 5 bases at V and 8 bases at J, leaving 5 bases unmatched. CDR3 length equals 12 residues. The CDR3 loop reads CASSPRQGEAFF. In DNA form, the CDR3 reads TGTGCCAGCAGCCCCCGACAGGGCGAAGCTTTCTTT.